A selection of T cell receptor beta chains follows, all from one sample in a study of OX40 agonist ivuxolimab in advanced cancers. Generated by immunoSEQ multiplex PCR, the TCRdb table keeps only in-frame clones and is missing some. The sample holds around 37,000 clones, about 82% seen once. This specimen consisted of CD4+ or CD8+ T cells sorted from blood, obtained in a trial of the OX40 agonist ivuxolimab. These TCRs come from an adult with an advanced solid tumor such as melanoma, head and neck, liver or kidney cancer. CDR3s include the opening cysteine and the closing phenylalanine or tryptophan. The order of the fields is V gene, CDR3 length, D gene, clone size, J gene, CDR3 protein, CDR3 DNA. A D gene is named only where the DNA matches it firmly. Some rows have no size entry. The others give once, few or many, or a class for an expanded clone.

V: TRBV28; length: 16; D: TRBD2; size: .; J: TRBJ2-7; CDR3: CASSPPLAGTFYEQYF; DNA: TGTGCCAGCAGTCCACCACTAGCGGGAACTTTCTACGAGCAGTACTTC
V: TRBV4-3; length: 15; D: .; size: .; J: TRBJ2-7; CDR3: CASSQDRGIQGEQYF; DNA: TGCGCCAGCAGCCAAGATCGGGGAATCCAAGGCGAGCAGTACTTC
V: TRBV6-5; length: 14; D: TRBD1; size: .; J: TRBJ1-2; CDR3: CASSLHRDRGGYTF; DNA: TGTGCCAGCAGCCTGCACCGGGACAGGGGCGGCTACACCTTC
V: TRBV5-1; length: 15; D: .; size: .; J: TRBJ1-5; CDR3: CASSLGDSSNQPQHF; DNA: TGCGCCAGCAGCTTAGGTGACAGTAGCAATCAGCCCCAGCATTTT
V: TRBV6-1; length: 12; D: .; size: .; J: TRBJ1-3; CDR3: CASKGSGNTIYF; DNA: TGTGCCAGCAAGGGCTCTGGAAACACCATATATTTT
V: TRBV6-5; length: 15; D: TRBD1; size: .; J: TRBJ2-7; CDR3: CASSYRQGVFYEQYF; DNA: TGTGCCAGCAGTTACCGGCAGGGGGTCTTCTACGAGCAGTACTTC
V: TRBV28; length: 16; D: TRBD1; size: .; J: TRBJ1-1; CDR3: CASSTGGLGANTEAFF; DNA: TGTGCCAGCAGTACAGGGGGTTTGGGGGCGAACACTGAAGCTTTCTTT
V: TRBV10-2; length: 15; D: .; size: once; J: TRBJ1-5; CDR3: CASSPGQSINQPQHF; DNA: TGCGCCAGCAGTCCGGGACAATCAATCAATCAGCCCCAGCATTTT
V: TRBV6-1; length: 14; D: .; size: once; J: TRBJ1-4; CDR3: CASSEPGSNEKLFF; DNA: TGTGCCAGCAGTGAACCGGGGTCTAATGAAAAACTGTTTTTT
V: TRBV28; length: 12; D: .; size: medium-sized; J: TRBJ1-5; CDR3: CASTLGVGAQHF; DNA: TGTGCCAGCACCTTAGGCGTAGGGGCCCAGCATTTT
V: TRBV19; length: 16; D: TRBD2; size: .; J: TRBJ2-7; CDR3: CASSTDGSSGLYEQYF; DNA: TGTGCCAGTAGTACCGACGGTTCTAGCGGGTTATACGAGCAGTACTTC
V: TRBV2; length: 16; D: .; size: .; J: TRBJ1-6; CDR3: CASSAHSPANNSPLHF; DNA: TGTGCCAGCAGTGCACACTCCCCAGCAAATAATTCACCCCTCCACTTT
V: TRBV7-9; length: 16; D: TRBD2; size: .; J: TRBJ2-1; CDR3: CASSSGGEGQGNEQFF; DNA: TGTGCCAGCAGCTCGGGGGGAGAGGGCCAGGGTAATGAGCAGTTCTTC
V: TRBV7-2; length: 17; D: TRBD2; size: .; J: TRBJ2-7; CDR3: CASSFREGGRNYYEQYF; DNA: TGTGCCAGCAGCTTTAGGGAGGGAGGACGGAACTACTACGAGCAGTACTTC
V: TRBV30; length: 12; D: .; size: .; J: TRBJ1-1; CDR3: CAWGELDTEAFF; DNA: TGTGCCTGGGGAGAACTAGACACTGAAGCTTTCTTT
V: TRBV5-6; length: 15; D: TRBD1; size: few; J: TRBJ1-5; CDR3: CASSLGQGIGQPQHF; DNA: TGTGCCAGCAGCTTGGGACAGGGAATTGGGCAGCCCCAGCATTTT
V: TRBV5-5; length: 19; D: .; size: .; J: TRBJ2-3; CDR3: CASSLAPARAGLVTDTQYF; DNA: TGTGCCAGCAGCCTTGCGCCCGCCAGGGCGGGACTGGTCACAGATACGCAGTATTTT
V: TRBV7-7; length: 17; D: .; size: .; J: TRBJ1-4; CDR3: CASSLERQRVGNEKLFF; DNA: TGTGCTAGCAGCTTAGAGCGACAGAGGGTCGGTAATGAAAAACTGTTTTTT
V: TRBV27; length: 15; D: .; size: .; J: TRBJ2-2; CDR3: CASSSTPLRTGELFF; DNA: TGTGCCAGCAGTTCGACTCCTTTGAGGACCGGGGAGCTGTTTTTT
V: TRBV4-3; length: 15; D: .; size: .; J: TRBJ2-1; CDR3: CASSQGVSVYNEQFF; DNA: TGCGCCAGCAGCCAAGGGGTCTCAGTCTACAATGAGCAGTTCTTC
V: TRBV30; length: 17; D: .; size: .; J: TRBJ2-3; CDR3: CAWSPLDRAGDADTQYF; DNA: TGTGCCTGGAGTCCACTCGACAGGGCGGGGGATGCAGATACGCAGTATTTT
V: TRBV4-1; length: 15; D: TRBD1; size: .; J: TRBJ1-1; CDR3: CASSRGQGMNTEAFF; DNA: TGCGCCAGCAGCCGCGGACAGGGGATGAACACTGAAGCTTTCTTT
V: TRBV7-6; length: 15; D: .; size: .; J: TRBJ2-5; CDR3: CASSLGGTAQETQYF; DNA: TGTGCCAGCAGCTTAGGGGGGACGGCACAAGAGACCCAGTACTTC
V: TRBV13; length: 14; D: TRBD2; size: .; J: TRBJ2-7; CDR3: CASSLWGRAYEQYF; DNA: TGTGCCAGCAGCTTATGGGGGAGGGCCTACGAGCAGTACTTC
V: TRBV19; length: 15; D: TRBD1; size: .; J: TRBJ2-5; CDR3: CASSAWTGGGETQYF; DNA: TGTGCCAGTAGTGCCTGGACAGGGGGCGGTGAGACCCAGTACTTC
V: TRBV7-9; length: 14; D: .; size: once; J: TRBJ1-5; CDR3: CASSLVGGHQPQHF; DNA: TGTGCCAGCAGCTTAGTTGGGGGGCATCAGCCCCAGCATTTT
V: TRBV13; length: 16; D: .; size: .; J: TRBJ2-1; CDR3: CASSLGNTGTHNEQFF; DNA: TGTGCCAGCAGCTTAGGGAACACCGGGACTCACAATGAGCAGTTCTTC
V: TRBV7-9; length: 15; D: .; size: .; J: TRBJ1-1; CDR3: CASSRDAGARTEAFF; DNA: TGTGCCAGCAGCCGGGATGCAGGGGCGAGGACTGAAGCTTTCTTT